This T cell receptor beta chain stems from a study of shared clonotypes between healthy human individuals. Germline V CDR1 and CDR2: SNHLY, FYNNEI. This CDR3 spans 14 amino acids. The V gene lost 8 bases and the J gene lost 5 bases, with 18 bases spanning the gap. Clones were read by immunoSEQ multiplex PCR, and TCRdb kept only the in-frame ones, dropping some. The table has roughly 1,600,000 clones, less than 99% seen once. This TCR came from a man aged 30 to 45 in good health. This chain joins TRBV2 and TRBJ2-5; D might be TRBD2 (5 bases). The sample taken for sequencing was naive CD4+ T cells sorted from blood. Regarding subset: CD45RA+ positively selected. For the CDR3, the DNA is TGTGCCAGCTTGTTGAGGGAGATAGTTGAGACCCAGTACTTC. As protein: CASLLREIVETQYF. The full variable domain, with the rest looked up from reference TRBV2 and TRBJ2-5, is EPEVTQTPSHQVTQMGQEVILRCVPISNHLYFYWYRQILGQKVEFLVSFYNNEISEKSEIFDDQFSVERPDGSNFTLKIRSTKLEDSAMYFCASLLREIVETQYFGPGTRLLVL.